A single sample gave rise to the 21 T cell receptor beta chains below, sequenced in a study of CD8+ T cells in alopecia areata. Sample treatment: oral pan-JAK inhibitor, 5-10 mg twice daily. Following RNA extraction, reverse transcription yielded cDNA that acted as the sequencing template. TCRdb keeps only in-frame clones here, not all; method: immunoSEQ multiplex PCR. The table lists tens of thousands of clones, 70% to 80% of them singletons. This specimen consisted of CD8+ T cells sorted from blood, obtained around week 42, from a patient treated with tofacitinib. These receptors originate from a human donor with alopecia areata.

The J gene is TRBJ1-2, the V gene TRBV6-5; 7 bases match TRBD1. This CDR3 has 14 amino acids. V lost 0 bases, J lost 6 bases, and 4 bases stayed unmatched. CDR1 and CDR2 from the germline V gene are MNHEY and SVGAGI. CDR3 nucleotide sequence: TGTGCCAGCAGTTACTCGGAGGGGGCTAATGGCTACACCTTC. Amino acids: CASSYSEGANGYTF.

The chain recombines TRBV2 with TRBJ1-2; 7 bases line up with TRBD1. V shed 6 bases and J 6 bases; nucleotides not matched to a gene: 10. Germline CDR1 is SNHLY and CDR2 is FYNNEI. The CDR3 length is 14 residues. CDR3 in amino acids: CASRRKGASNGYTF. In DNA form, the CDR3 reads TGTGCCAGCAGGAGAAAGGGGGCGAGCAATGGCTACACCTTC.

This clone has just a few counts. The gene calls are TRBV11-2 and TRBJ2-7, with 7 bases fitting TRBD2. From germline, CDR1 is SGHAT and CDR2 FQNNGV. V lost 0 bases and J lost 0; bases outside the gene matches: 2. CDR3 length equals 15 residues. The CDR3: CASSLEGGDSYEQYF. In DNA, the CDR3 is TGTGCCAGCAGCTTAGAGGGGGGGGACTCCTACGAGCAGTACTTC. Full variable domain (rest looked up from reference TRBV11-2 and TRBJ2-7): EAGVAQSPRYKIIEKRQSVAFWCNPISGHATLYWYQQILGQGPKLLIQFQNNGVVDDSQLPKDRFSAERLKGVDSTLKIQPAKLEDSAVYLCASSLEGGDSYEQYFGPGTRLTVT.

The chain carries TRBV14 and TRBJ2-7; D not resolved. V was cut by 0 bases and J by 1 base, with 4 bases left in between. CDR1 SGHDN and CDR2 FVKESK come from the germline V gene. The CDR3 consists of 13 residues. For the CDR3, the DNA is TGTGCCAGCAGCCAAGATTATTCCTACGAGCAGTACTTC. Its protein product is CASSQDYSYEQYF.

The rearrangement links TRBV2 to TRBJ2-1; the D gene is possibly TRBD1 (6 bases). Germline CDR1 and CDR2: SNHLY and FYNNEI. CDR3 length equals 16 residues. Trimming removed 11 bases at V and 5 bases at J, with 25 bases between. The CDR3 region is CACLVEGVERDNEQFF. The CDR3 DNA follows: TGTGCCTGCCTGGTTGAGGGGGTGGAAAGGGACAATGAGCAGTTCTTC.

This chain joins TRBV4-3 and TRBJ1-5; TRBD1 might be the D (6 bases). There are 17 residues in the CDR3. V was shortened by 0 bases and J by 2 bases, with 14 bases between the two germline ends. CDR1 LGHNA and CDR2 YSLEER come from the germline V gene. CDR3 loop: CASSQDAGGMGNQPQHF. For the CDR3, the DNA is TGCGCCAGCAGCCAAGATGCGGGGGGCATGGGCAATCAGCCCCAGCATTTT.

The V call is TRBV7-2, the J call TRBJ2-3; the D gene is possibly TRBD1 (5 bases). The CDR3 is made up of 15 amino acids. Germline values: CDR1 SGHTA, CDR2 FQGNSA. V lost 3 bases, J lost 0 bases, and 10 bases lay in between. CDR3 DNA sequence: TGTGCCAGCAGCTTTCGACAGACTAGCACAGATACGCAGTATTTT. It specifies CASSFRQTSTDTQYF.

The chain has TRBV27 and TRBJ2-7; D call uncertain. V was clipped by 8 bases and J by 5 bases, with 10 bases between them. Germline CDR1 and CDR2: MNHEY and SMNVEV (reference sequence). The CDR3 has 11 residues. Here the CDR3 reads CASGVKHEQYF. The CDR3 nucleotides read TGTGCCAGCGGGGTAAAACACGAGCAGTACTTC.

The chain employs TRBV19 and TRBJ1-1; TRBD1 is a possible D gene (6 bases). Germline CDR1 reads LNHDA; CDR2 reads SQIVND (reference sequence). This CDR3 is built from 14 residues. Trimming stripped 3 bases from V and 4 bases from J, with 12 bases between. The CDR3 region is CASSITGAVTEAFF. The CDR3 nucleotides are TGTGCCAGTAGTATCACGGGGGCGGTCACTGAAGCTTTCTTT.

The chain uses TRBV5-6 and TRBJ2-3; TRBD2 matches at 9 bases. The CDR3 has 16 residues. Germline trimming cut 0 bases from V and 2 bases from J; bases unmatched to any gene: 4. Looked up from germline, CDR1 is SGHDT and CDR2 is YYEEEE. In nucleotides, the CDR3 is TGTGCCAGCAGCTTGGAGGGGACTAGCATCACAGATACGCAGTATTTT. Encoded protein: CASSLEGTSITDTQYF. The full variable domain, with the rest looked up from reference TRBV5-6 and TRBJ2-3, is DAGVTQSPTHLIKTRGQQVTLRCSPKSGHDTVSWYQQALGQGPQFIFQYYEEEERQRGNFPDRFSGHQFPNYSSELNVNALLLGDSALYLCASSLEGTSITDTQYFGPGTRLTVL.

CDR3 in amino acids: CSVETGARLNTEAFF. The CDR3 DNA reads as TGCAGCGTGGAGACAGGGGCGCGGTTGAACACTGAAGCTTTCTTT. The chain carries TRBV29-1 and TRBJ1-1; the match to TRBD1 covers 8 bases. Germline V gene data show CDR1 as SQVTM and CDR2 as ANQGSEA. CDR3 size: 15 residues. The junction had 9 bases not matched to a gene; V was cut back by 6 bases and J by 0 bases.

The V and J genes are TRBV19 and TRBJ2-7, with D possibly being TRBD2 (6 bases). This CDR3 has 13 residues. The germline CDR1 and CDR2 sequences are LNHDA and SQIVND (reference sequence). Trimming removed 3 bases from V and 3 bases from J, with 9 bases in between. CDR3 in amino acids: CASSMGTVYEQYF. CDR3 DNA sequence: TGTGCCAGTAGTATGGGGACTGTCTACGAGCAGTACTTC.

The chain links TRBV5-1 to TRBJ1-2; D remains ambiguous. Germline V gene lookup returns CDR1 SGHRS and CDR2 YFSETQ. The CDR3 totals 12 residues. V shed 0 bases and J shed 8 bases, with 8 bases lying between them. This CDR3 is CASSLGQRGYTF. CDR3 in DNA: TGCGCCAGCAGCTTGGGCCAACGGGGCTACACCTTC.

This chain links TRBV7-9 with TRBJ2-6; D gene unclear. Germline V CDR1 and CDR2: SEHNR, FQNEAQ (reference sequence). V dropped 1 base and J dropped 0 bases, with 7 bases sitting between them. The CDR3 sequence is 16 residues long. CDR3 residues: CASSLGGDSGANVLTF. In DNA, the CDR3 is TGTGCCAGCAGCTTAGGCGGAGACTCTGGGGCCAACGTCCTGACTTTC. Based on the CDR3 plus reference TRBV7-9 and TRBJ2-6, the full variable domain is DTGVSQNPRHKITKRGQNVTFRCDPISEHNRLYWYRQTLGQGPEFLTYFQNEAQLEKSRLLSDRFSAERPKGSFSTLEIQRTEQGDSAMYLCASSLGGDSGANVLTFGAGSRLTVL.

The chain employs TRBV7-3 and TRBJ1-2; D is undetermined. Trimming removed 3 bases at V and 3 bases at J, with 20 bases between. Per germline, CDR1 SGHTA and CDR2 FQGTGA. CDR3 size: 17 residues. The DNA for the CDR3 is TGTGCCAGCAGCTTCAAGTCCCCCAGCAAGCCGGACTATGGCTACACCTTC. It yields the protein CASSFKSPSKPDYGYTF. Supplemented by reference TRBV7-3 and TRBJ1-2, the full variable domain reads GAGVSQTPSNKVTEKGKYVELRCDPISGHTALYWYRQSLGQGPEFLIYFQGTGAADDSGLPNDRFFAVRPEGSVSTLKIQRTERGDSAVYLCASSFKSPSKPDYGYTFGSGTRLTVV.

The chain uses TRBV7-3 and TRBJ2-1; TRBD1 agrees at 11 bases. Germline assignment: CDR1 SGHTA and CDR2 FQGTGA. CDR3 length: 15 residues. J gave up 7 bases and V 3 bases, and 5 bases lay outside the gene matches. The CDR3 DNA follows: TGTGCCAGCAGCTTCTCCGGGACAGGGGGAAATGAGCAGTTCTTC. It yields the protein CASSFSGTGGNEQFF.

The chain is built from TRBV30 and TRBJ1-2; D not certain. The length of the CDR3 is 11 residues. The V end lost 4 bases, the J end lost 6 bases, and 9 bases lay between the germline ends. Germline assignment: CDR1 GTSNPN and CDR2 SVGIG (reference sequence). The CDR3 region has the DNA TGTGCCTGGATAATTCATGATGGCTACACCTTC. Its protein product is CAWIIHDGYTF.

The genes are TRBV5-1 and TRBJ1-5, with D tentatively TRBD1 (5 bases). Looked up from germline, CDR1 is SGHRS and CDR2 is YFSETQ. The CDR3 extends over 13 amino acids. V was pared by 4 bases and J by 6 bases, with 11 bases between. CDR3 bases: TGCGCCAGCAGCCTAAATGGGGGTCAGCCCCAGCATTTT. Its protein is CASSLNGGQPQHF.

In this sample, this clone turned up a few times. V is TRBV28 and J is TRBJ1-2, with 11 bases aligning to TRBD1. V gave up 5 bases and J gave up 8 bases; unmatched junction bases: 7. The CDR3 runs to 14 residues. Germline CDR1 is MDHEN and CDR2 is SYDVKM. CDR3 sequence (DNA): TGTGCCAGCAGTGGACAGGGGGCGATGATAGGCTACACCTTC. Protein sequence: CASSGQGAMIGYTF.

V and J are TRBV2 and TRBJ1-1; no definite D call. V was clipped by 6 bases and J by 2 bases, with 1 base between them. The germline gives CDR1 SNHLY, CDR2 FYNNEI. CDR3 length equals 10 residues. The CDR3 is CASSNTEAFF. CDR3 DNA: TGTGCCAGCAGCAACACTGAAGCTTTCTTT.

The CDR3 nucleotides read TGTGCCTGGATGGAGAGAGACAGGGGCTACGAGCAGTACTTC. It translates to CAWMERDRGYEQYF. The chain couples TRBV30 to TRBJ2-7; 8 bases are shared with TRBD1. The CDR3 is 14 residues long. Per germline, CDR1 GTSNPN and CDR2 SVGIG (reference sequence). V was clipped by 4 bases and J by 3 bases; unmatched bases: 8. Variable domain in full (rest from reference TRBV30 and TRBJ2-7): SQTIHQWPATLVQPVGSPLSLECTVEGTSNPNLYWYRQAAGRGLQLLFYSVGIGQISSEVPQNLSASRPQDRQFILSSKKLLLSDSGFYLCAWMERDRGYEQYFGPGTRLTVT.